This T cell receptor beta chain appears in the sequencing data of a study of CXCR3-negative and CXCR3-positive naive CD8 T cells. Study outcomes and limitations: TRBV-TRBJ usage was alike in naive CXCR3-negative and CXCR3-positive cells but differed in memory cells.

The CDR3 runs to 18 residues. Germline V lookup: CDR1 ENHRY, CDR2 SYGVKD. CD45RO-CCR7+CD27+CD95- characterized naive CD8+ T cells. Worth noting for this clonotype: What it recognizes is unknown.

The method, 5' RACE with UMI labels, was used to prepare the TRB cDNA libraries. Reprocessing the 5' RACE reads, TCRdb reports a single entry for every CDR3 protein and omits DNA. This repertoire includes 100,000 to 150,000 distinct CDR3 sequences. This clonotype was obtained from a human donor in good health. Some clones in this sample may be carry-over from other donors' samples. What was sequenced was naive CXCR3- CD8+ T cells from blood. Subset given: CD45RO-CCR7+CD27+CD95- naive CD8+ T cells lacking CXCR3 (TNR3-). V gene TRBV10-3 combines with J gene TRBJ2-1; absent DNA, TCRdb's TRBD2 call cannot be checked. CDR3 sequence reads: CAISGGTSGGAVYNEQFF.